The sequence of this TCR beta chain was determined in a study of blood T cell repertoires in COVID-19. About the study: The United States, Italy and Spain supplied acute and convalescent COVID-19 samples. PBMCs, B-cell-depleted T cells, or T cells provided the cDNA or gDNA that made up the material.

Original handling: Estimates of nucleated cell counts were drawn from the amplification of reference gene primers. Clones were sequenced by immunoSEQ multiplex PCR, and TCRdb holds only the in-frame ones, with some missing. Clonal size and the V and J genes are those of that table, whereas D and trimming came from the DNA. This sample has over 70,000 clones, with 70% to 90% found just once. V was cut by 5 bases and J by 5 bases, with 6 bases left in between. Per the germline V gene, CDR1 is MNHEY and CDR2 is SVGAGI. The CDR3 consists of 12 residues. This TCR was recovered from an elderly woman with acute or convalescent COVID-19. The rearrangement links TRBV6-5 to TRBJ2-2; no clear D. The specimen was peripheral blood. The CDR3 reads CASSPRTGELFF. The CDR3 region has the DNA TGTGCCAGCAGTCCCCGGACCGGGGAGCTGTTTTTT.